Below, 6 T cell receptor beta chains from the same sample are listed, as sequenced in a study of cytomegalovirus exposure and HLA in healthy donors. 60 Vbeta and 13 Jbeta primers were used in PCR. Sequenced by immunoSEQ multiplex PCR; TCRdb stores in-frame clones only, minus some. The table has around 130,000 clones, roughly 65% seen once. The sample consisted of PBMCs. The receptors shown here come from a woman in her twenties or thirties in good health and CMV-seronegative.

Here the CDR3 DNA reads TGTGCCAGCAGTTACTCACGGGGGTCATCGGATGAGCAGTTCTTC. Translated: CASSYSRGSSDEQFF. The chain has TRBV6-5 and TRBJ2-1; TRBD2 is a possible D gene (6 bases). Germline lookup yields CDR1 MNHEY and CDR2 SVGAGI. This CDR3 is built from 15 residues. Deletions cut 0 bases from V and 8 bases from J, with 14 bases between.

This clone has a handful of counts. The chain employs TRBV28 and TRBJ1-2; D perhaps matches TRBD1 (5 bases). V dropped 6 bases and J dropped 1 base, with 15 bases sitting between them. CDR1 is MDHEN, CDR2 SYDVKM, per germline. The CDR3 length is 15 residues. The CDR3 loop reads CASSLDSRINYGYTF. In DNA form, the CDR3 reads TGTGCCAGCAGCTTAGACAGCCGAATTAACTATGGCTACACCTTC.

Only a few counts were recorded for this clone. CDR3 DNA sequence: TGTGCCAGCAGCTTTGGGACAGGGCACTACAATGAGCAGTTCTTC. Protein: CASSFGTGHYNEQFF. The chain combines TRBV7-3 with TRBJ2-1, with 9 bases aligning to TRBD1. Unmatched junction bases numbered 3, after V lost 3 bases and J lost 3 bases. Germline CDR1 SGHTA, CDR2 FQGTGA. The CDR3 length is 15 residues.

This chain uses TRBV9 with TRBJ2-5; 9 nucleotides align to TRBD2. J lost 5 bases, V lost 0 bases, and 8 bases had no gene match. The CDR3 has 16 amino acids. Germline V gene data show CDR1 as SGDLS and CDR2 as YYNGEE. CDR3 residues: CASSVAPGAGGETQYF. The CDR3 DNA reads as TGTGCCAGCAGCGTAGCTCCAGGCGCGGGAGGGGAGACCCAGTACTTC. Full variable domain (rest looked up from reference TRBV9 and TRBJ2-5): DSGVTQTPKHLITATGQRVTLRCSPRSGDLSVYWYQQSLDQGLQFLIQYYNGEERAKGNILERFSAQQFPDLHSELNLSSLELGDSALYFCASSVAPGAGGETQYFGPGTRLLVL.

The rearrangement links TRBV19 to TRBJ2-7; D uncertain. The CDR3 runs to 15 residues. V was shortened by 4 bases and J by 2 bases, with 15 bases between the two germline ends. Germline assignment: CDR1 LNHDA and CDR2 SQIVND (reference sequence). The CDR3 region has the DNA TGTGCCAGTAGTACATACCACGGGTCAGCCTACGAGCAGTACTTC. It translates to CASSTYHGSAYEQYF.

The gene calls are TRBV5-1 and TRBJ2-3; TRBD2 matches at 8 bases. The germline gives CDR1 SGHRS, CDR2 YFSETQ. The V gene end was trimmed by 2 bases and the J gene end by 1 base; junction bases not matched to a gene: 0. The CDR3 extends over 14 amino acids. The CDR3 here is CASSFGGGTDTQYF. The CDR3 region has the DNA TGCGCCAGCAGCTTCGGGGGGGGCACAGATACGCAGTATTTT.